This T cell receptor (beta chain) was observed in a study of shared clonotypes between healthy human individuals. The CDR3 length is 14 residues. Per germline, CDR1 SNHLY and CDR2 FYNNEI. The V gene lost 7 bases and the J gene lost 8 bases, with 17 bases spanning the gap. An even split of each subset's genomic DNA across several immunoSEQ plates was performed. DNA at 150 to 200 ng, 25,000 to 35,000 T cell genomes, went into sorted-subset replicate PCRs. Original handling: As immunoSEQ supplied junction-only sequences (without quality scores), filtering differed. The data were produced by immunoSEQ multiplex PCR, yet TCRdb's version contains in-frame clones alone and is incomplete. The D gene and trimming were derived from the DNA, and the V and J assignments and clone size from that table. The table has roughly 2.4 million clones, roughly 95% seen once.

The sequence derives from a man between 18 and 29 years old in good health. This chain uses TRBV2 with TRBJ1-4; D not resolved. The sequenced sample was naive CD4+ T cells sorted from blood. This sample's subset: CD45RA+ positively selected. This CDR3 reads CASNQVGSGEKLFF. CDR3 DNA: TGTGCCAGCAACCAAGTTGGATCGGGGGAAAAACTGTTTTTT.